This T cell receptor (beta chain) is from a study of neurological immune-mediated disorders. The cDNA was generated through 5'RACE incorporating 10-nucleotide random UMIs. From 15-18 subjects, over 160 million TCR-beta sequences were obtained in each sequencing run. TCRdb processed the 5' RACE reads anew with MiXCR; each CDR3 protein has one entry. This table holds about 46,000 distinct CDR3 sequences, 10% found once. This clonotype was detected many times. Its matching antigen is unknown. Study results and limitations: HTLV-1-associated myelopathy had the most TCR clonal expansion, whereas multiple sclerosis had the least (lower than in healthy controls). CDR3 amino acid sequences found in expanded clones were never shared across subjects, suggesting private repertoires in all groups.

This sequence was found in a man in his 70s with HTLV-1-associated myelopathy (HAM/TSP). Sequenced sample: PBMCs.

Here the CDR3 reads CASSVTSYNEQFF. CDR3 bases: TGTGCCAGCAGTGTTACCTCCTACAATGAGCAGTTCTTC. This chain connects TRBV2 to TRBJ2-1; the D is unclear. The CDR3 has 13 residues. V was shortened by 4 bases and J by 0 bases, with 4 bases between the two germline ends. CDR1 and CDR2 from the germline V gene are SNHLY and FYNNEI.